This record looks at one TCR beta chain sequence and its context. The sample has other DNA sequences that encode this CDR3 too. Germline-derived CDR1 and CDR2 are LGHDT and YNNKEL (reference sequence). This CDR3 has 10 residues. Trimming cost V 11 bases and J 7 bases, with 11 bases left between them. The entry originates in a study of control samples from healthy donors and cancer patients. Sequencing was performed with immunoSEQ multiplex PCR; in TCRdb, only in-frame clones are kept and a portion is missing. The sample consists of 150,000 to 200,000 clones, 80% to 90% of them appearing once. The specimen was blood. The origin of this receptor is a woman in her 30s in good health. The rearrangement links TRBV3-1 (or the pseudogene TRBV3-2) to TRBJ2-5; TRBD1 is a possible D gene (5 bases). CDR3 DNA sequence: TGTGCCTGCGAAGGGGTGACCCAGTACTTC. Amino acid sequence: CACEGVTQYF.